One sample yielded the 29 T cell receptor beta chains listed below, sequenced in a study of blood T cell repertoires in COVID-19. Clones were sequenced by immunoSEQ multiplex PCR, and TCRdb holds only the in-frame ones, with some missing. This sample carries approximately 210,000 clones, 80% to 90% of them seen once, and the ten largest clones take around 2%. The source material was peripheral blood. The receptors shown here come from a man aged 30 to 39 who had recovered from COVID-19.

V gene TRBV3-1 (or the pseudogene TRBV3-2) combines with J gene TRBJ2-7; 7 bases agree with TRBD1. The V gene's germline CDR1 is LGHDT and CDR2 YNNKEL (reference sequence). V lost 8 bases, J lost 6 bases, and 7 bases stayed unmatched. This CDR3 region has 12 residues. As DNA, the CDR3 is TGTGCCAGCCAAAGACAGGGAAGCGAGCAGTACTTC. The encoded protein is CASQRQGSEQYF.

As DNA, the CDR3 is TGTGCCAGCAGCCCAAATGAAAAACTGTTTTTT. Protein sequence: CASSPNEKLFF. V gene TRBV7-9 combines with J gene TRBJ1-4, with D uncertain. V lost 5 bases, J lost 5 bases, and 3 bases lay in between. The CDR3 is made up of 11 amino acids. Germline loops: CDR1 SEHNR, CDR2 FQNEAQ (reference sequence).

This rearrangement joins TRBV7-2 to TRBJ1-3; maybe TRBD1 (6 bases). Germline loops: CDR1 SGHTA, CDR2 FQGNSA. V lost 10 bases and J 3 bases, leaving 13 bases between the germline ends. This CDR3 has 13 residues. The CDR3 DNA reads TGTGCCACCCAGGGGCAGTTTGGAAACACCATATATTTT. Amino acid sequence: CATQGQFGNTIYF.

The genes are TRBV6-5 and TRBJ2-5, with 10 bases that match TRBD1. Germline loops: CDR1 MNHEY, CDR2 SVGAGI. V was pared by 2 bases and J by 2 bases, with 5 bases of the junction left unmatched. The CDR3 runs 16 residues. In DNA, the CDR3 is TGTGCCAGCAGTTACCGGGACAGGGGTGGGCAAGAGACCCAGTACTTC. Its translation: CASSYRDRGGQETQYF.

Only one count was recorded for this clone. V usage is TRBV6-1 and J usage is TRBJ1-2, with 7 bases matching TRBD1. CDR1 is MNHNS and CDR2 is SASEGT in the germline V gene. Trimming removed 1 base from V and 7 bases from J; junction bases left unmatched: 12. CDR3 length: 16 amino acids. CDR3 sequence (DNA): TGTGCCAGCAGTGAAGGGGGCAGAGGGGGCTGGGGTGGCTACACCTTC. This translates into CASSEGGRGGWGGYTF.

The count of this clone is one. The chain recombines TRBV5-1 with TRBJ2-7, with 10 bases identical to TRBD1. Germline CDR1 SGHRS, CDR2 YFSETQ. Trimming cost V 1 base and J 6 bases; bases outside gene matches: 10. The CDR3 loop spans 16 amino acids. The CDR3 sequence is CASSLTGTGTGVEQYF. The CDR3 DNA sequence: TGCGCCAGCAGCTTGACTGGGACCGGGACAGGGGTCGAGCAGTACTTC.

V is TRBV18 and J is TRBJ2-3, with 13 bases fitting TRBD2. This CDR3 is built from 17 residues. Germline V gives CDR1 KGHSH, CDR2 LQKENI. V trimming: 2 bases; J trimming: 5 bases; junction bases outside the gene matches: 7. The CDR3 region is CASSPGLAGAGGDTQYF. In DNA form, the CDR3 reads TGTGCCAGCTCACCAGGACTAGCGGGGGCCGGGGGAGATACGCAGTATTTT.

The chain uses TRBV7-2 and TRBJ1-5; TRBD1 is a possible D gene (6 bases). The V gene lost 1 base and the J gene lost 3 bases, with 13 bases spanning the gap. From germline, CDR1 is SGHTA and CDR2 FQGNSA. The CDR3 extends over 16 amino acids. CDR3: CASSLDRARDNQPQHF. The CDR3 bases are TGTGCCAGCAGCTTAGACAGGGCTCGAGACAATCAGCCCCAGCATTTT.

Remarks on this clone: Different DNA sequences within this sample yield the same CDR3. The rearrangement joins TRBV4-1 to TRBJ2-7, with TRBD2 matching over 8 bases. V lost 0 bases and J lost 4; bases outside the gene matches: 23. The CDR3 consists of 21 residues. In germline, CDR1 is MGHRA, CDR2 YSYEKL. The CDR3 reads CASSQDRGLAGGRRGVYEQYF. The CDR3, as DNA: TGCGCCAGCAGCCAAGATCGAGGGCTCGCGGGGGGCCGCCGGGGGGTATACGAGCAGTACTTC.

The chain has TRBV5-1 and TRBJ2-1, with TRBD2 matching 8 bases. V dropped 2 bases and J dropped 6; count of bases not matched to a gene: 10. This CDR3 comprises 16 residues. Per germline, CDR1 SGHRS and CDR2 YFSETQ. The CDR3 bases are TGCGCCAGCAGCTTAACTTCGGGACTAGTCACCAATGAGCAGTTCTTC. This codes for CASSLTSGLVTNEQFF. Full variable domain (remainder filled in from reference TRBV5-1 and TRBJ2-1): KAGVTQTPRYLIKTRGQQVTLSCSPISGHRSVSWYQQTPGQGLQFLFEYFSETQRNKGNFPGRFSGRQFSNSRSEMNVSTLELGDSALYLCASSLTSGLVTNEQFFGPGTRLTVL.

Here the CDR3 reads CASSGARNTGELFF. CDR3 sequence (DNA): TGTGCCAGCAGTGGAGCAAGGAACACCGGGGAGCTGTTTTTT. V gene TRBV6-4 combines with J gene TRBJ2-2; no firm D call. V dropped 4 bases and J dropped 1 base, with 7 bases sitting between them. Germline loops: CDR1 MRHNA, CDR2 SNTAGT. The CDR3 has 14 residues.

The rearrangement joins TRBV18 to TRBJ2-1; 12 bases are a match to TRBD2. The J segment lost 3 bases and the V segment lost 2 bases, leaving 11 bases of the junction unmatched. Germline assignment: CDR1 KGHSH and CDR2 LQKENI. The CDR3 length is 19 residues. This chain's CDR3 is CASSPTTSGGPLDYNEQFF. CDR3 nucleotide sequence: TGTGCCAGCTCACCAACGACTAGCGGGGGCCCTCTGGACTACAATGAGCAGTTCTTC. Looking up the rest from reference TRBV18 and TRBJ2-1 gives the full variable domain: NAGVMQNPRHLVRRRGQEARLRCSPMKGHSHVYWYRQLPEEGLKFMVYLQKENIIDESGMPKERFSAEFPKEGPSILRIQQVVRGDSAAYFCASSPTTSGGPLDYNEQFFGPGTRLTVL.

The chain carries TRBV20-1 and TRBJ2-1, with a possible D match to TRBD1 (6 bases). The V and J ends lost 3 bases and 9 bases respectively, with 27 bases between them. Germline CDR1 and CDR2: DFQATT and SNEGSKA (reference sequence). This CDR3 has 17 amino acids. CDR3: CSASGGVAFFDGVEQFF. The CDR3 DNA sequence: TGCAGTGCTAGTGGGGGCGTCGCTTTTTTTGATGGGGTTGAGCAGTTCTTC.

The chain employs TRBV9 and TRBJ2-5; 7 bases are a match to TRBD1. This CDR3 spans 12 amino acids. V lost 3 bases and J lost 5; bases outside the gene matches: 1. Germline loops: CDR1 SGDLS, CDR2 YYNGEE. DNA for the CDR3: TGTGCCAGCAGCGGGGACAGCGAGACCCAGTACTTC. Encoded protein: CASSGDSETQYF.

The CDR3 DNA follows: TGCGCCAGCAGCTTGGATGGCCGGGGGAAGGACACCGGGGAGCTGTTTTTT. Amino acid sequence: CASSLDGRGKDTGELFF. The rearrangement links TRBV5-1 to TRBJ2-2; perhaps TRBD2 as D (6 bases). Trimming shortened V by 0 bases and J by 3 bases, and 15 bases separated the two germline ends. The CDR3 is 17 residues long. Germline CDR1 is SGHRS and CDR2 is YFSETQ.

Only a few counts were recorded for this clone. Just one base apart from a much larger clone, this may be a read error. The sample has other DNA sequences that encode this CDR3 too. The chain carries TRBV6-5 and TRBJ1-2, with D unresolved. V gave up 4 bases and J gave up 2 bases, with 5 bases separating them. The germline V gene has CDR1 MNHEY and CDR2 SVGAGI. There are 12 residues in the CDR3. CDR3 amino acids: CASSSGNYGYTF. The CDR3 nucleotides are TGTGCCAGCAGTTCAGGCAACTATGGCTACACCTTC.

CDR3 DNA: TGTGCCAGCAGTGAATTTGCGGTGGAAAATTCACCCCTCCACTTT. Translated: CASSEFAVENSPLHF. This rearrangement joins TRBV25-1 to TRBJ1-6; no clear D. From germline, CDR1 is MGHDK and CDR2 SYGVNS. Trimming cost V 1 base and J 7 bases, with 11 bases left between them. The CDR3 contains 15 residues.

The chain has TRBV7-9 and TRBJ2-5; perhaps TRBD1 as D (5 bases). This CDR3 is built from 14 residues. The V and J ends lost 3 bases and 3 bases respectively, with 11 bases between them. From germline, CDR1 is SEHNR and CDR2 FQNEAQ (reference sequence). CDR3: CASSLAQGKETQYF. The CDR3 DNA sequence: TGTGCCAGCAGCTTGGCGCAGGGTAAAGAGACCCAGTACTTC.

The rearrangement uses TRBV7-6 and TRBJ1-4; D may be TRBD1 (5 bases). This CDR3 is built from 14 residues. Trimming took 5 bases from V and 6 from J, leaving 13 bases between them. Per germline, CDR1 SGHVS and CDR2 FNYEAQ. The CDR3 here is CASSPMGGYEKLFF. The DNA of the CDR3 is TGTGCCAGCAGCCCCATGGGGGGGTATGAAAAACTGTTTTTT.

This chain uses TRBV18 with TRBJ2-3; possibly TRBD2 for D (6 bases). CDR3 length equals 15 residues. Trimming left V 0 bases short and J 2 bases short, with 9 bases between. Germline-derived CDR1 and CDR2 are KGHSH and LQKENI. The CDR3: CASSPPGLDTDTQYF. The CDR3 DNA reads TGTGCCAGCTCACCACCGGGACTGGACACAGATACGCAGTATTTT.

The gene calls are TRBV27 and TRBJ1-2; 9 nucleotides align to TRBD1. In germline, CDR1 is MNHEY, CDR2 SMNVEV (reference sequence). J gave up 5 bases and V 4 bases, and 2 bases lay outside the gene matches. This CDR3 spans 13 amino acids. The CDR3: CASSSGQGYGYTF. The CDR3 nucleotides read TGTGCCAGCAGTTCCGGACAGGGGTATGGCTACACCTTC.

The CDR3 loop is CASSKAQGGAEAFF. Written as DNA, the CDR3 is TGTGCCAGTAGTAAAGCACAGGGGGGGGCTGAAGCTTTCTTT. The gene calls are TRBV19 and TRBJ1-1, with TRBD1 identical over 8 bases. The CDR3 sequence is 14 residues long. CDR1 LNHDA and CDR2 SQIVND come from the germline V gene (reference sequence). Trimming cost V 4 bases and J 6 bases; bases outside gene matches: 7.

CDR3 residues: CATSAGGLEVQPQHF. The CDR3 coding sequence is TGTGCCACCAGTGCCGGGGGACTTGAGGTTCAGCCCCAGCATTTT. The rearrangement links TRBV24-1 to TRBJ1-5; TRBD1 might be the D (5 bases). The CDR3 loop spans 15 amino acids. Germline V lookup: CDR1 KGHDR, CDR2 SFDVKD. V was shortened by 5 bases and J by 6 bases, with 16 bases between the two germline ends.

This clone came up once. The DNA for the CDR3 is TGTGCCAGCAGTCCCCGAGGGAACTTGAACACTGAAGCTTTCTTT. Amino acid sequence: CASSPRGNLNTEAFF. The chain couples TRBV6-5 to TRBJ1-1, with no clear D. V was cut by 5 bases and J by 0 bases, with 13 bases left in between. Germline V gives CDR1 MNHEY, CDR2 SVGAGI. There are 15 residues in the CDR3.

V usage is TRBV6-1 and J usage is TRBJ2-5, with D unresolved. Per the germline V gene, CDR1 is MNHNS and CDR2 is SASEGT. V dropped 3 bases and J dropped 6 bases, with 11 bases sitting between them. This CDR3 is built from 13 residues. The CDR3 DNA sequence: TGTGCCAGCAGTGATGTCACCAGGCAGACCCAGTACTTC. Encoded protein: CASSDVTRQTQYF.

The CDR3 spells CARTGGGLSPLHF. The CDR3 DNA is TGTGCCAGAACAGGCGGGGGGCTTTCACCCCTCCACTTT. The chain combines TRBV2 with TRBJ1-6; a weak D match, TRBD1 (6 bases). In germline, CDR1 is SNHLY, CDR2 FYNNEI. Trimming left V 9 bases short and J 9 bases short, with 15 bases between. The CDR3 consists of 13 residues. The entire variable domain, with the rest obtained from reference TRBV2 and TRBJ1-6, is as follows: EPEVTQTPSHQVTQMGQEVILRCVPISNHLYFYWYRQILGQKVEFLVSFYNNEISEKSEIFDDQFSVERPDGSNFTLKIRSTKLEDSAMYFCARTGGGLSPLHFGNGTRLTVT.

This chain uses TRBV6-6 with TRBJ1-3; no definite D call. The CDR3 has 15 residues. V lost 3 bases and J lost 0, with 9 bases in between. Germline V gene sequence: CDR1 MNHNY, CDR2 SVGAGI (reference sequence). The CDR3 nucleotides read TGTGCCAGCAGTTATAACGGGGACTCTGGAAACACCATATATTTT. Amino acid sequence: CASSYNGDSGNTIYF.

V gene TRBV5-1 combines with J gene TRBJ1-5; D may be TRBD1 (5 bases). Trimming shortened V by 2 bases and J by 2 bases, and 11 bases separated the two germline ends. The CDR3 runs to 15 residues. CDR1 is SGHRS, CDR2 YFSETQ, per germline. CDR3 sequence reads: CASSFGREGNQPQHF. For the CDR3, the DNA is TGCGCCAGCAGCTTCGGCAGGGAGGGCAATCAGCCCCAGCATTTT.

The CDR3 nucleotides read TGTGCCACCAGCAGGGGACAGGGAGAACAGCCCCAGCATTTT. Protein: CATSRGQGEQPQHF. This chain joins TRBV15 and TRBJ1-5; TRBD1 matches 9 bases. CDR1 and CDR2 (germline): LNHNV, YYDKDF (reference sequence). Germline trimming cut 3 bases from V and 7 bases from J; bases unmatched to any gene: 4. There are 14 residues in the CDR3. Filled out from reference TRBV15 and TRBJ1-5, the complete variable domain reads DAMVIQNPRYQVTQFGKPVTLSCSQTLNHNVMYWYQQKSSQAPKLLFHYYDKDFNNEADTPDNFQSRRPNTSFCFLDIRSPGLGDTAMYLCATSRGQGEQPQHFGDGTRLSIL.